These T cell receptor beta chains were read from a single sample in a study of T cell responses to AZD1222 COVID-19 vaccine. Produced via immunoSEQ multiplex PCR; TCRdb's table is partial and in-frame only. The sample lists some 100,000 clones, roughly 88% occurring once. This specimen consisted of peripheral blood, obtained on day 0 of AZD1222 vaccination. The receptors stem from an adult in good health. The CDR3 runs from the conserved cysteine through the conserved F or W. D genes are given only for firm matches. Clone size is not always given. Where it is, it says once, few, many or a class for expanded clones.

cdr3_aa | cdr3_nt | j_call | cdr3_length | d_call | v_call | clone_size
CASSYSSAADTQYF | TGTGCCAGCAGTTACTCGTCAGCGGCGGATACGCAGTATTTT | TRBJ2-3 | 14 | - | TRBV6-5 | -
CATKDREGTQYF | TGTGCCACCAAGGACAGGGAAGGTACGCAGTATTTT | TRBJ2-3 | 12 | TRBD1 | TRBV10-3 | once
CATSRAGTGDYGYTF | TGTGCCACCAGCAGAGCCGGGACAGGGGATTATGGCTACACCTTC | TRBJ1-2 | 15 | TRBD1 | TRBV15 | -
CASTGGTGHGYTF | TGTGCCAGCACCGGGGGGACAGGTCATGGCTACACCTTC | TRBJ1-2 | 13 | TRBD1 | TRBV7-2 | -
CASRTGTNYNEQFF | TGTGCCAGCCGGACAGGGACGAATTACAATGAGCAGTTCTTC | TRBJ2-1 | 14 | TRBD1 | TRBV6-5 | -
CASSTRDNDQPQHF | TGTGCCAGTAGTACCCGGGACAATGATCAGCCCCAGCATTTT | TRBJ1-5 | 14 | - | TRBV19 | -
CASSAAFEAFF | TGTGCCAGCAGCGCTGCATTTGAAGCTTTCTTT | TRBJ1-1 | 11 | - | TRBV3-1/TRBV3-2 | once
CASSYSLYSWERGYTF | TGTGCCAGCAGTTACTCGTTGTACTCCTGGGAGCGGGGCTACACCTTC | TRBJ1-2 | 16 | - | TRBV6-5 | -
CASSSSGNYGYTF | TGTGCCAGCAGTTCCTCCGGTAACTATGGCTACACCTTC | TRBJ1-2 | 13 | - | TRBV6-5 | once
CASSQVRIQNTEAFF | TGTGCCAGCAGCCAAGTTCGGATCCAAAACACTGAAGCTTTCTTT | TRBJ1-1 | 15 | - | TRBV14 | once
CASRGWGRGSGELFF | TGTGCCAGCCGGGGGTGGGGCAGGGGGTCCGGGGAGCTGTTTTTT | TRBJ2-2 | 15 | - | TRBV27 | -
CASSSYRESSYNSPLHF | TGTGCCAGCAGCTCCTACAGGGAAAGCTCCTATAATTCACCCCTCCACTTT | TRBJ1-6 | 17 | - | TRBV5-6 | -
CASSYIARTGGEKLFF | TGTGCCAGCAGCTACATTGCCCGGACAGGGGGTGAAAAACTGTTTTTT | TRBJ1-4 | 16 | TRBD1 | TRBV5-6 | -
CASSEALTGKYSPLHF | TGTGCCAGCAGTGAAGCTTTGACAGGGAAGTATTCACCCCTCCACTTT | TRBJ1-6 | 16 | TRBD1 | TRBV6-1 | -
CASSLVSGGSQETQYF | TGTGCCAGCAGTTTAGTTAGCGGGGGGTCTCAAGAGACCCAGTACTTC | TRBJ2-5 | 16 | TRBD2 | TRBV28 | -
CASSAGSYNSPLHF | TGTGCCAGTAGTGCGGGGTCCTATAATTCACCCCTCCACTTT | TRBJ1-6 | 14 | - | TRBV19 | -
CASSLSQGLNYGYTF | TGTGCCAGCAGCTTATCACAGGGACTAAACTATGGCTACACCTTC | TRBJ1-2 | 15 | - | TRBV7-9 | -
CASTNTGATNEKLFF | TGTGCCAGCACCAATACAGGGGCAACTAATGAAAAACTGTTTTTT | TRBJ1-4 | 15 | TRBD1 | TRBV9 | -
CASSYSPGLHEQFF | TGTGCCAGCAGTTACTCGCCAGGGCTGCATGAGCAGTTCTTC | TRBJ2-1 | 14 | - | TRBV6-5 | -
CASSLGVERNTEAFF | TGCGCCAGCAGCTTGGGTGTAGAAAGGAACACTGAAGCTTTCTTT | TRBJ1-1 | 15 | - | TRBV5-1 | -
CASSQRDTQYF | TGTGCCAGCAGCCAGCGGGATACGCAGTATTTT | TRBJ2-3 | 11 | - | TRBV14 | -
CASSQVPGAQVGYTF | TGTGCCAGCAGCCAAGTCCCAGGGGCTCAGGTTGGCTACACCTTC | TRBJ1-2 | 15 | - | TRBV3-1/TRBV3-2 | -
CASSQIPRINEQFF | TGCGCCAGCAGCCAAATCCCCAGGATCAATGAGCAGTTCTTC | TRBJ2-1 | 14 | - | TRBV4-1 | -
CASRNEWQGNQPQHF | TGTGCCAGCAGAAATGAATGGCAGGGCAATCAGCCCCAGCATTTT | TRBJ1-5 | 15 | - | TRBV2 | -
CASRSRQRATF | TGTGCCAGCAGGTCAAGACAGCGGGCAACGTTC | TRBJ1-2 | 11 | - | TRBV5-8 | -
CASSPTGYNEQFF | TGTGCCAGCAGCCCAACAGGGTACAATGAGCAGTTCTTC | TRBJ2-1 | 13 | - | TRBV7-8 | -
CASSLPGGAKNIQYF | TGTGCCAGCAGCTTGCCGGGGGGAGCCAAAAACATTCAGTACTTC | TRBJ2-4 | 15 | TRBD2 | TRBV5-6 | -
CASSILGPNEKLFF | TGTGCCAGTAGTATATTAGGTCCCAATGAAAAACTGTTTTTT | TRBJ1-4 | 14 | - | TRBV19 | once
CASSLLAGSRTGELFF | TGTGCCAGCAGCTTATTAGCGGGGAGCAGGACCGGGGAGCTGTTTTTT | TRBJ2-2 | 16 | TRBD2 | TRBV7-3 | -
CAWRLAQGGGYTF | TGTGCCTGGAGATTAGCACAGGGGGGCGGCTACACCTTC | TRBJ1-2 | 13 | TRBD1 | TRBV30 | -
CASSYSPKNGNTIYF | TGTGCCAGCAGTTACTCGCCCAAGAACGGAAACACCATATATTTT | TRBJ1-3 | 15 | - | TRBV6-5 | once
CASGGPASSYNEQFF | TGCGCCAGCGGGGGCCCAGCCAGCTCCTACAATGAGCAGTTCTTC | TRBJ2-1 | 15 | - | TRBV5-1 | once
CAWSLTGGEKLFF | TGTGCCTGGAGTCTAACAGGGGGGGAAAAACTGTTTTTT | TRBJ1-4 | 13 | TRBD1 | TRBV30 | -
CASSLEPGGQGYGYTF | TGCGCCAGCAGCTTGGAGCCGGGGGGACAGGGGTATGGCTACACCTTC | TRBJ1-2 | 16 | TRBD1 | TRBV5-1 | -
CASSLEPVTGARNQPQHF | TGTGCCAGCAGCTTAGAGCCGGTAACAGGGGCTCGCAATCAGCCCCAGCATTTT | TRBJ1-5 | 18 | TRBD1 | TRBV7-7 | few
CASSQRTGRDEKLFF | TGTGCCAGCAGCCAAAGGACAGGGAGAGATGAAAAACTGTTTTTT | TRBJ1-4 | 15 | TRBD1 | TRBV3-1/TRBV3-2 | -
CASSQDGGAQYEQYF | TGTGCCAGCAGCCAAGATGGGGGGGCCCAATACGAGCAGTACTTC | TRBJ2-7 | 15 | - | TRBV4-2 | -
CASRPYPGPRAEAFF | TGTGCCAGCAGGCCATACCCGGGACCCAGAGCTGAAGCTTTCTTT | TRBJ1-1 | 15 | - | TRBV3-1/TRBV3-2 | few
CASSQGVRGYTF | TGTGCCAGCAGCCAAGGGGTTAGGGGCTACACCTTC | TRBJ1-2 | 12 | - | TRBV3-1/TRBV3-2 | -
CASSQIGDTEAFF | TGTGCCAGCAGCCAGATTGGGGACACTGAAGCTTTCTTT | TRBJ1-1 | 13 | - | TRBV7-9 | -
CASRRGGRGTDTQYF | TGTGCCAGCAGGCGGGGGGGCCGGGGCACAGATACGCAGTATTTT | TRBJ2-3 | 15 | TRBD2 | TRBV6-9 | -
CASSSPRFGYTF | TGTGCCAGCAGCTCCCCACGTTTCGGCTACACCTTC | TRBJ1-2 | 12 | - | TRBV5-6 | -
CATGLAGTSTDTQYF | TGTGCCACCGGCTTAGCGGGTACTAGCACAGATACGCAGTATTTT | TRBJ2-3 | 15 | TRBD2 | TRBV10-3 | -
CASSGGGSGNTIYF | TGTGCCAGCAGTGGGGGGGGCTCTGGAAACACCATATATTTT | TRBJ1-3 | 14 | - | TRBV2 | -
CASSYRQVDGYTF | TGTGCCAGCAGTTACAGACAGGTGGATGGCTACACCTTC | TRBJ1-2 | 13 | - | TRBV6-5 | -
CASSGGQGHYGYTF | TGTGCCAGCAGTGGCGGACAGGGCCACTATGGCTACACCTTC | TRBJ1-2 | 14 | TRBD1 | TRBV2 | -
CATSTGGKGYGYTF | TGTGCCACCAGTACTGGGGGTAAGGGCTATGGCTACACCTTC | TRBJ1-2 | 14 | - | TRBV24-1 | -
CASSATDEQYF | TGTGCCAGCAGCGCTACAGACGAGCAGTACTTC | TRBJ2-7 | 11 | - | TRBV7-2 | -
CASSHIRANTGELFF | TGTGCCAGCAGCCACATCAGAGCGAACACCGGGGAGCTGTTTTTT | TRBJ2-2 | 15 | - | TRBV3-1/TRBV3-2 | -
CASSTGPGNTIYF | TGTGCCAGTAGCACAGGGCCTGGAAACACCATATATTTT | TRBJ1-3 | 13 | - | TRBV19 | -
CVVGEGYGYTF | TGTGTCGTCGGGGAGGGGTATGGCTACACCTTC | TRBJ1-2 | 11 | - | TRBV30 | -
CSASLTGKETQYF | TGCAGCGCCTCCCTGACAGGGAAAGAGACCCAGTACTTC | TRBJ2-5 | 13 | TRBD1 | TRBV29-1 | -
CARSLESTGASGNTIYF | TGTGCCAGAAGCTTAGAAAGTACAGGAGCCTCTGGAAACACCATATATTTT | TRBJ1-3 | 17 | - | TRBV7-5 | -
CASTGQGRGAQHF | TGTGCCAGCACCGGCCAGGGAAGAGGGGCACAGCATTTT | TRBJ1-5 | 13 | - | TRBV9 | -